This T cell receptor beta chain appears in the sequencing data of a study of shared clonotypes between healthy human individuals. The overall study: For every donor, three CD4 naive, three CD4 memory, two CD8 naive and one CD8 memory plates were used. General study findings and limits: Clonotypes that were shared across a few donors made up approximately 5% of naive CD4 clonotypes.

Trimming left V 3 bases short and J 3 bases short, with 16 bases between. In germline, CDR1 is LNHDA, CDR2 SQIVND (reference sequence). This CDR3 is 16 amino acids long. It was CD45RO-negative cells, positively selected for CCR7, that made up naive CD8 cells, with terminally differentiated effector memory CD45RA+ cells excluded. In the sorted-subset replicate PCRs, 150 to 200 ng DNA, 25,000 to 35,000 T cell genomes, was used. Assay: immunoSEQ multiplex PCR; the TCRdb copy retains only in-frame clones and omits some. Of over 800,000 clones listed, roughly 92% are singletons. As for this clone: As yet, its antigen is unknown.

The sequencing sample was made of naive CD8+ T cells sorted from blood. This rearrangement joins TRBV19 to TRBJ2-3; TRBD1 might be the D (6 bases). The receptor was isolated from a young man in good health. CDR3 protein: CASSIPGTSITDTQYF. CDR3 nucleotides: TGTGCCAGTAGTATTCCAGGGACATCAATTACAGATACGCAGTATTTT.